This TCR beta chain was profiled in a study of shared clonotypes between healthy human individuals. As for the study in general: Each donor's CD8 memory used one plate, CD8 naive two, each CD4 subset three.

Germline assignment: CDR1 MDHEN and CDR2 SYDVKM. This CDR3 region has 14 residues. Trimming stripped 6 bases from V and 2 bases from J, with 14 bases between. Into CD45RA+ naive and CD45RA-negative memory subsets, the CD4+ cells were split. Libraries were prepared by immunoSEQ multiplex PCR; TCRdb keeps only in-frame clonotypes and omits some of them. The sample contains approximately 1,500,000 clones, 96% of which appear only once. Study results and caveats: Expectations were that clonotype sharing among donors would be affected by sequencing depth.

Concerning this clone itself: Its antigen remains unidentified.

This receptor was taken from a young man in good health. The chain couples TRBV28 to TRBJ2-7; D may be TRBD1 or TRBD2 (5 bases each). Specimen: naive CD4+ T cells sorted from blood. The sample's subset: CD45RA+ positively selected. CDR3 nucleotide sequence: TGTGCCAGCAGCCGCATTGAGGGACCCTACGAGCAGTACTTC. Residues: CASSRIEGPYEQYF.